These T cell receptor beta chains were read from a single sample in a study of blood T cell repertoires in COVID-19. Profiling relied on immunoSEQ multiplex PCR, and the TCRdb table lists in-frame clones only, not all of them. The sample holds under 400,000 clones, more than 70% seen once. The specimen was peripheral blood. These receptors were obtained from a woman aged 25 to 39 with COVID-19, enrolled during active disease. The CDR3 runs from the conserved cysteine through the conserved F or W. The D gene is left open where the match is weak. Clone size is given for some rows only: seen once, a few or many times, or a class if the clone is expanded.

>.|TRBV19|TRBJ1-5|.
CASKGQPHSNQPQHF
TGTGCCAGTAAGGGGCAGCCCCATAGCAATCAGCCCCAGCATTTT
>.|TRBV28|TRBJ2-2|few
CASSPQGTGELFF
TGTGCCAGCAGCCCCCAGGGTACCGGGGAGCTGTTTTTT
>.|TRBV18|TRBJ1-1|.
CASSPSQGSFHEAFF
TGTGCCAGCTCACCAAGCCAGGGGAGTTTTCATGAAGCTTTCTTT
>TRBD2|TRBV29-1|TRBJ2-1|.
CSVQVIELAGATSSYNEQFF
TGCAGCGTACAAGTCATTGAACTAGCGGGAGCCACCAGCTCCTACAATGAGCAGTTCTTC
>.|TRBV30|TRBJ1-5|.
CAWGRGNQPQHF
TGTGCGTGGGGGCGGGGAAATCAGCCCCAGCATTTT
>TRBD1|TRBV9|TRBJ1-1|.
CASSVQQGGTEAFF
TGTGCCAGCAGCGTACAGCAGGGGGGAACTGAAGCTTTCTTT
>TRBD2|TRBV6-4|TRBJ2-1|.
CASSIGLAGGPGNEQFF
TGTGCCAGCAGTATCGGACTAGCGGGAGGCCCAGGAAATGAGCAGTTCTTC
>TRBD1|TRBV5-1|TRBJ1-4|once
CASSEGQGKEKLFF
TGCGCCAGCAGCGAGGGACAGGGGAAAGAAAAACTGTTTTTT
>TRBD1|TRBV10-2|TRBJ2-5|.
CASHADRNQETQYF
TGCGCCAGCCACGCGGACAGGAACCAAGAGACCCAGTACTTC
>.|TRBV6-6|TRBJ2-7|.
CASTTLDTYEQYF
TGTGCCAGCACCACCCTCGACACCTACGAGCAGTACTTC
>.|TRBV20-1|TRBJ1-5|once
CSASLGGGGDQPQHF
TGCAGTGCTAGTCTCGGGGGGGGCGGTGATCAGCCCCAGCATTTT
>TRBD1|TRBV10-3|TRBJ2-1|.
CAISYDRGGEQFF
TGTGCCATCAGCTATGACAGGGGTGGTGAGCAGTTCTTC
>TRBD1|TRBV5-1|TRBJ2-1|.
CASSPDRGDYNEQFF
TGCGCCAGCAGCCCGGACAGGGGGGACTACAATGAGCAGTTCTTC
>.|TRBV7-2|TRBJ2-3|.
CASSSAGAGTDTQYF
TGTGCCAGCAGCTCCGCAGGGGCAGGAACAGATACGCAGTATTTT
>.|TRBV27|TRBJ2-5|.
CASSLVSHQETQYF
TGTGCCAGCAGTTTAGTTAGTCACCAAGAGACCCAGTACTTC
>TRBD1|TRBV28|TRBJ2-3|once
CASSLLTGGADTQYF
TGTGCCAGCAGTCTCTTGACAGGGGGCGCCGATACGCAGTATTTT
>.|TRBV7-2|TRBJ2-6|.
CASSLAQAGANVLTF
TGTGCCAGCAGCTTAGCTCAAGCAGGGGCCAACGTCCTGACTTTC
>.|TRBV18|TRBJ1-4|.
CASSNQAGEKLFF
TGTGCCAGCTCAAACCAGGCGGGAGAAAAACTGTTTTTT
>.|TRBV28|TRBJ2-4|.
CASRGHPKNIQYF
TGTGCCAGCAGGGGACACCCCAAAAACATTCAGTACTTC
>.|TRBV10-2|TRBJ2-5|.
CASSDRGETQYF
TGCGCCAGCAGTGACCGCGGAGAGACCCAGTACTTC
>.|TRBV30|TRBJ2-1|.
CAWSALLEQFF
TGTGCCTGGAGTGCCCTCCTTGAGCAGTTCTTC
>TRBD2|TRBV2|TRBJ2-1|.
CASSASGAGTYNEQFF
TGTGCCAGCAGCGCTAGCGGAGCAGGGACCTACAATGAGCAGTTCTTC
>TRBD2|TRBV7-3|TRBJ2-5|.
CASRPGLAGEEETQYF
TGTGCCAGCAGGCCGGGACTAGCGGGAGAAGAGGAGACCCAGTACTTC
>TRBD2|TRBV12-5|TRBJ2-1|.
CASGLAPTAGVVYEQFF
TGTGCTAGTGGTTTGGCACCTACGGCGGGAGTCGTATATGAGCAGTTCTTC
>.|TRBV4-2|TRBJ1-2|.
CASSQLAGNGYTF
TGTGCCAGCAGCCAACTGGCCGGGAATGGCTACACCTTC
>.|TRBV7-2|TRBJ2-7|many
CASSLASREQYF
TGTGCCAGCAGCTTAGCTAGCCGGGAGCAGTACTTC
>TRBD2|TRBV6-5|TRBJ2-3|.
CASRQGLATTDTQYF
TGTGCCAGCCGGCAGGGACTAGCGACCACAGATACGCAGTATTTT
>TRBD1|TRBV10-3|TRBJ2-7|.
CAIRDTGGGLYEQYF
TGTGCCATCAGGGATACAGGGGGCGGCCTTTACGAGCAGTACTTC
>.|TRBV5-1|TRBJ1-1|.
CASSLGTGHMNTEAFF
TGCGCCAGCAGCTTGGGGACGGGACACATGAACACTGAAGCTTTCTTT
>.|TRBV9|TRBJ1-3|.
CASSVRGNMGNTIYF
TGTGCCAGCAGCGTACGGGGTAATATGGGAAACACCATATATTTT
>TRBD1|TRBV29-1|TRBJ2-1|.
CSVSGGTGYNEQFF
TGCAGCGTGTCTGGGGGGACAGGCTACAATGAGCAGTTCTTC
>.|TRBV12-3/TRBV12-4|TRBJ1-3|.
CASSRSGNTIYF
TGTGCCAGCAGTCGCAGTGGAAACACCATATATTTT
>TRBD2|TRBV12-3/TRBV12-4|TRBJ2-2|.
CASSLREAGELFF
TGTGCCAGCAGTTTACGGGAGGCCGGGGAGCTGTTTTTT
>.|TRBV6-4|TRBJ1-1|few
CASTSEAGTEAFF
TGTGCCAGCACTTCGGAGGCGGGCACTGAAGCTTTCTTT
>.|TRBV12-3/TRBV12-4|TRBJ2-5|.
CASSSGDGTQYF
TGTGCCAGCAGTTCAGGGGATGGGACCCAGTACTTC
>TRBD1|TRBV6-2/TRBV6-3|TRBJ2-1|.
CASSRDRGGFNEQFF
TGTGCCAGCAGTCGGGACAGGGGTGGGTTCAATGAGCAGTTCTTC
>.|TRBV7-2|TRBJ2-3|.
CASRPGGGRTDTQYF
TGTGCCAGCAGACCAGGGGGAGGAAGAACAGATACGCAGTATTTT
>.|TRBV3-1/TRBV3-2|TRBJ2-1|.
CASSHQNEQFF
TGTGCCAGCAGCCACCAAAATGAGCAGTTCTTC
>.|TRBV7-9|TRBJ1-2|.
CASSLDRRWDGYTF
TGTGCCAGCAGCTTAGACAGGCGCTGGGATGGCTACACCTTC
>TRBD2|TRBV20-1|TRBJ2-5|.
CSGAGVETQYF
TGCAGTGGAGCGGGAGTGGAGACCCAGTACTTC
>.|TRBV19|TRBJ1-1|.
CASKRQLNTEAFF
TGTGCCAGTAAGCGGCAACTGAACACTGAAGCTTTCTTT
>TRBD1|TRBV20-1|TRBJ1-1|.
CSASARQGIFEAFF
TGCAGTGCTAGTGCTAGACAGGGAATTTTTGAAGCTTTCTTT
>TRBD2|TRBV24-1|TRBJ2-3|.
CATSDPWTSGASTDTQYF
TGTGCCACCAGTGATCCTTGGACTAGCGGGGCCAGCACAGATACGCAGTATTTT
>.|TRBV10-1|TRBJ2-1|.
CASSESGVLQTFF
TGCGCCAGCAGTGAGTCAGGGGTTCTTCAGACGTTCTTC
>.|TRBV19|TRBJ2-4|.
CASSLPATNKNIQYF
TGTGCCAGTAGTCTACCCGCAACCAACAAAAACATTCAGTACTTC
>.|TRBV25-1|TRBJ2-3|.
CASSDPTGGDTQYF
TGTGCCAGCAGTGATCCGACCGGGGGAGATACGCAGTATTTT
>.|TRBV29-1|TRBJ2-7|.
CSVLGASHEQYF
TGCAGCGTCCTAGGGGCTTCCCACGAGCAGTACTTC
>.|TRBV4-1|TRBJ2-2|.
CASSPGSNTGELFF
TGCGCCAGCAGCCCCGGGTCCAACACCGGGGAGCTGTTTTTT
>TRBD1|TRBV5-5|TRBJ2-3|.
CASSLAGGTDTQYF
TGTGCCAGCAGTCTGGCAGGGGGCACGGATACGCAGTATTTT
>.|TRBV9|TRBJ2-5|.
CASSAGTPDIGTQYF
TGTGCCAGCAGTGCCGGGACTCCTGATATAGGGACCCAGTACTTC
>.|TRBV3-1/TRBV3-2|TRBJ2-7|.
CASSQATEQYF
TGTGCCAGCAGCCAAGCTACCGAGCAGTACTTC
>TRBD2|TRBV7-6|TRBJ2-4|once
CASSRLAGAKNIQYF
TGTGCCAGCAGCCGACTAGCGGGAGCCAAAAACATTCAGTACTTC
>.|TRBV15|TRBJ2-1|once
CATRSPGVNEQFF
TGTGCCACCCGGTCCCCAGGGGTCAATGAGCAGTTCTTC
>.|TRBV27|TRBJ2-7|.
CASSLSGLDYEQYF
TGTGCCAGCAGTTTATCGGGGCTAGACTACGAGCAGTACTTC
>TRBD1|TRBV18|TRBJ2-1|.
CASSPPRQGRNNEQFF
TGTGCCAGCTCACCACCCAGACAGGGGAGGAACAATGAGCAGTTCTTC
>.|TRBV7-9|TRBJ2-5|.
CASSAETQYF
TGTGCCAGCTCCGCGGAGACCCAGTACTTC
>TRBD2|TRBV30|TRBJ2-7|.
CAWATSGAEQYF
TGTGCCTGGGCGACTAGCGGGGCCGAGCAGTACTTC
>.|TRBV28|TRBJ1-1|.
CASSRREDSFFRNTEAFF
TGTGCCAGCAGCCGCCGGGAGGACTCGTTTTTCAGGAACACTGAAGCTTTCTTT
>.|TRBV7-2|TRBJ1-5|.
CASRPGGGSNQPQHF
TGTGCCAGCAGGCCGGGAGGGGGGAGCAATCAGCCCCAGCATTTT